This T cell receptor (beta chain) derives from a study of blood T cell repertoires in COVID-19. Followed over time, Seattle patients had been enrolled while infection was active. The CDR3 is made up of 14 amino acids. Germline CDR1 SGHNT, CDR2 YYREEE (reference sequence). The germline V and J ends were trimmed by 3 bases and 5 bases, with 9 bases remaining between them. The protocol was immunoSEQ multiplex PCR, while the TCRdb copy is restricted to in-frame clones and leaves out a portion. The sample holds roughly 320,000 clones, around 92% seen once. This chain uses TRBV5-4 with TRBJ1-6; D remains ambiguous. The sequence came from a woman aged 25 to 45 with COVID-19, enrolled during active disease. Specimen: peripheral blood. CDR3 nucleotides: TGTGCCAGCAGCTCTGTCGGTGATAATTCACCCCTCCACTTT. It is translated as CASSSVGDNSPLHF. The full variable domain, completed using reference TRBV5-4 and TRBJ1-6, is ETGVTQSPTHLIKTRGQQVTLRCSSQSGHNTVSWYQQALGQGPQFIFQYYREEENGRGNFPPRFSGLQFPNYSSELNVNALELDDSALYLCASSSVGDNSPLHFGNGTRLTVT.